This TCR beta chain was identified in a study of shared T cell receptors in the human thymus. Libraries were prepared by immunoSEQ multiplex PCR; TCRdb keeps only in-frame clonotypes and omits some of them. The profile shows just under 550,000 clones, 70% to 80% of them singletons. In addition, the sample was reused for a study of human thymus T cells. That study adds: Thymus was obtained from resections taken during corrective heart surgery.

The sequencing input was thymocytes. This TCR was recovered from a boy under three years old with a congenital heart defect.

In nucleotides, the CDR3 is TGTGCCAGCAGCCCGAGTGGGCCGGCCGACAGGGGGGGAGCCATGAACACTGAAGCTTTCTTT. It encodes CASSPSGPADRGGAMNTEAFF. J is TRBJ1-1 and V is TRBV9; 9 bases are a match to TRBD1. Trimming took 4 bases from V and 0 from J; bases not matched to a gene: 22. The germline CDR1 and CDR2 sequences are SGDLS and YYNGEE. The CDR3 runs to 21 residues.